This T cell receptor beta chain is from a study of T-cell memory formation after mild COVID-19. Study overall: Among the donors, TCR clusters were largely specific to each donor.

TCRalpha and TCRbeta libraries used 5'RACE with constant-segment primers and UMIs. TCRdb reprocessed the 5' RACE reads via MiXCR and lists one record per CDR3 protein. The repertoire has approximately 430,000 distinct CDR3 sequences, around 22% of them found once; the top ten carry about 12%. This clonotype has at least ten counts. This clonotype originated in an adult woman who had mild COVID-19 (a few samples of this study predate the infection). Cell type and time point are not known. Sequences were obtained from PBMCs or a T cell subset sorted from them (not recorded which).

CDR3 sequence: CATSGSAGDNYEQYF. In DNA form, the CDR3 reads TGTGCCACCAGTGGTTCGGCGGGAGATAACTACGAGCAGTACTTC. V gene TRBV24-1 combines with J gene TRBJ2-7, with TRBD2 matching over 7 bases. The length of the CDR3 is 15 residues. Germline V CDR1 and CDR2: KGHDR, SFDVKD. The junction had 9 bases not matched to a gene; V was cut back by 5 bases and J by 3 bases.